Below are 10 T cell receptor beta chains sequenced from a single sample in a study of CD8 T cells in ankylosing spondylitis. TCRdb passed the 5' RACE reads through MiXCR, listing each CDR3 protein once. The data hold 200,000 or so distinct CDR3 sequences, with roughly 13% observed a single time. The sample comprised blood, either unsorted or a sorted T cell fraction (not recorded which). All receptors come from a female donor with ankylosing spondylitis or in good health (not recorded which).

This clonotype showed up many times. Written as DNA, the CDR3 is TGCGCCAGCAGCCAAGAGGTTAGCGGGAGCTCTAACACCGGGGAGCTGTTTTTT. As protein: CASSQEVSGSSNTGELFF. The rearrangement joins TRBV4-3 to TRBJ2-2; the match to TRBD2 covers 9 bases. The CDR3 covers 18 residues. Germline V gene lookup returns CDR1 LGHNA and CDR2 YSLEER. V lost 0 bases and J lost 2; bases outside the gene matches: 7.

The chain recombines TRBV7-2 with TRBJ1-3, with D perhaps matching TRBD1 (5 bases). V was trimmed by 3 bases and J by 4 bases, leaving 13 bases between them. This CDR3 has 15 residues. CDR1 is SGHTA and CDR2 is FQGNSA in the germline V gene. Here the CDR3 DNA reads TGTGCCAGCAGCTTTAACGGGGCAGGCGGAAACACCATATATTTT. Amino acids: CASSFNGAGGNTIYF.

The chain links TRBV20-1 to TRBJ2-7, with D possibly being TRBD2 (6 bases). This CDR3 is built from 14 residues. V was clipped by 3 bases and J by 0 bases, with 12 bases between them. The germline CDR1 and CDR2 sequences are DFQATT and SNEGSKA (reference sequence). In DNA, the CDR3 is TGCAGTGCTAGTCTGGGAGGTCCCTCCTACGAGCAGTACTTC. It translates to CSASLGGPSYEQYF.

The chain combines TRBV5-1 with TRBJ2-3, with D perhaps TRBD2 (5 bases). Between the trimmed V and J ends, which lost 1 base and 3 bases, there was a span of 12 bases. Germline V lookup: CDR1 SGHRS, CDR2 YFSETQ. The CDR3 consists of 15 residues. The CDR3 DNA sequence: TGCGCCAGCAGCTTGACTAGAGGTCGGACAGATACGCAGTATTTT. This sequence encodes CASSLTRGRTDTQYF.

This clonotype was seen at least ten times. The rearrangement links TRBV5-1 to TRBJ2-1; D is uncertain. Germline V gene lookup returns CDR1 SGHRS and CDR2 YFSETQ. Trimming left V 4 bases short and J 6 bases short, with 11 bases between. The length of the CDR3 is 13 residues. The CDR3 loop reads CASSPVGGNEQFF. For the CDR3, the DNA is TGCGCCAGCAGCCCAGTGGGTGGCAATGAGCAGTTCTTC.

This clonotype has a count of ten or more. The chain carries TRBV12-3 or TRBV12-4 and TRBJ2-5, with D unclear. V was clipped by 2 bases and J by 2 bases, with 6 bases between them. This CDR3 comprises 13 residues. In DNA form, the CDR3 reads TGTGCCAGCAGTTTACAGGTTCAAGAGACCCAGTACTTC. Protein: CASSLQVQETQYF.

This clonotype was counted ten times or more. This rearrangement joins TRBV7-9 to TRBJ1-6; 8 bases map to TRBD1. The V and J ends lost 8 bases and 8 bases, in that order; junction bases with no gene match: 5. The CDR3 extends over 13 amino acids. Per the germline V gene, CDR1 is SEHNR and CDR2 is FQNEAQ (reference sequence). The CDR3, as DNA: TGTGCCAGCTTATCGACAGGGGATTCACCCCTCCACTTT. It translates to CASLSTGDSPLHF.

This clonotype was seen at least ten times. The chain recombines TRBV6-5 with TRBJ1-1; no clear D gene. The CDR3 runs to 15 residues. V lost 2 bases to trimming and J lost 2 bases, with 12 bases between them. Germline lookup yields CDR1 MNHEY and CDR2 SVGAGI. The CDR3 nucleotides are TGTGCCAGCAGTTACCAAGGTCAGGCTAACACTGAAGCTTTCTTT. It yields the protein CASSYQGQANTEAFF.

The chain is built from TRBV2 and TRBJ1-2, with TRBD1 as a possible D gene (6 bases). Germline-derived CDR1 and CDR2 are SNHLY and FYNNEI. Trimming removed 6 bases from V and 2 bases from J, with 13 bases in between. The CDR3 totals 14 residues. The CDR3 sequence: CASSADRGNYGYTF. In DNA form, the CDR3 reads TGTGCCAGCAGCGCGGACAGAGGAAACTATGGCTACACCTTC.

The chain is built from TRBV21-1 and TRBJ1-2; no check of the table's D call, TRBD1, against the DNA was made. TRBV21-1 is annotated as a pseudogene. There are 18 residues in the CDR3. The CDR3 reads CASSLQATRTGVNYGYTF. The CDR3 DNA follows: TGTGCCAGCAGCCTTCAGGCGACCCGGACAGGGGTAAACTATGGCTACACCTTC.